The 8 T cell receptor beta chains listed next were all sequenced from one sample in a study of cytomegalovirus exposure and HLA in healthy donors. The PCR ran on 60 Vbeta and 13 Jbeta primers. Measured with immunoSEQ multiplex PCR; TCRdb has only the in-frame clones, and not every one. The table includes 95,000 to 100,000 clones, 85% to 90% detected once. Sequenced sample: PBMCs. The origin of the receptors is a man aged 25-45 years in good health and CMV-seronegative.

The genes are TRBV20-1 and TRBJ2-3, with 7 bases aligning to TRBD2. Per germline, CDR1 DFQATT and CDR2 SNEGSKA (reference sequence). The CDR3 extends over 11 amino acids. Trimming took 6 bases from V and 6 from J; bases not matched to a gene: 3. This chain's CDR3 is CSAETSDTQYF. The DNA of the CDR3 is TGCAGTGCCGAGACTAGCGATACGCAGTATTTT.

The chain combines TRBV7-9 with TRBJ2-3; possible D gene TRBD1, 6 bases. The CDR3 totals 15 residues. Trimming shortened V by 6 bases and J by 1 base, and 14 bases separated the two germline ends. In germline, CDR1 is SEHNR, CDR2 FQNEAQ (reference sequence). Here the CDR3 DNA reads TGTGCCAGCAGTCTTCCTGGGGGCGGCACAGATACGCAGTATTTT. Translating it yields CASSLPGGGTDTQYF.

This chain links TRBV5-4 with TRBJ2-3; TRBD1 might be the D (6 bases). Germline V gene sequence: CDR1 SGHNT, CDR2 YYREEE (reference sequence). Trimming shortened V by 5 bases and J by 5 bases, and 9 bases separated the two germline ends. This CDR3 comprises 12 residues. The CDR3 DNA reads as TGTGCCAGCAGAGGACAGTTAGATACGCAGTATTTT. Encoded protein: CASRGQLDTQYF.

J is TRBJ2-7 and V is TRBV9; TRBD1 matches 7 bases. The CDR3 has 15 amino acids. The ends lost 4 bases at V and 4 bases at J; junction bases unmatched: 11. Germline CDR1 reads SGDLS; CDR2 reads YYNGEE. CDR3 sequence reads: CASSLEPGQLYEQYF. The DNA of the CDR3 is TGTGCCAGCAGCTTAGAACCGGGACAGTTATACGAGCAGTACTTC.

This clone has just a few counts. The chain combines TRBV2 with TRBJ1-1, with TRBD1 matching 7 bases. The CDR3 consists of 12 residues. Unmatched junction bases numbered 3, after V lost 5 bases and J lost 6 bases. Per the germline V gene, CDR1 is SNHLY and CDR2 is FYNNEI. This CDR3 reads CASSWTGPEAFF. CDR3 sequence (DNA): TGTGCCAGCAGTTGGACAGGTCCTGAAGCTTTCTTT.

The genes are TRBV5-6 and TRBJ2-7; D remains unclear. CDR3 length: 13 amino acids. The V gene lost 6 bases and the J gene lost 0 bases, with 10 bases spanning the gap. The V gene's germline CDR1 is SGHDT and CDR2 YYEEEE. CDR3 in amino acids: CASKRVSSYEQYF. CDR3 DNA: TGTGCCAGCAAACGAGTTAGCTCCTACGAGCAGTACTTC.

CDR3 residues: CASSARPGSGNEQFF. CDR3 sequence (DNA): TGTGCCAGCAGCGCCCGACCAGGGTCTGGCAATGAGCAGTTCTTC. This sequence joins TRBV7-9 and TRBJ2-1; a weak D match, TRBD1 (5 bases). V was shortened by 5 bases and J by 6 bases, with 17 bases between the two germline ends. Germline CDR1 is SEHNR and CDR2 is FQNEAQ (reference sequence). The CDR3 is 15 amino acids.

The chain has TRBV19 and TRBJ2-6, with TRBD1 as a possible D gene (6 bases). There are 15 residues in the CDR3. V was cut by 5 bases and J by 0 bases, with 8 bases left in between. Germline V gene sequence: CDR1 LNHDA, CDR2 SQIVND (reference sequence). This CDR3 reads CASSRDNSGANVLTF. The CDR3 bases are TGTGCCAGTAGTCGGGACAACTCTGGGGCCAACGTCCTGACTTTC.